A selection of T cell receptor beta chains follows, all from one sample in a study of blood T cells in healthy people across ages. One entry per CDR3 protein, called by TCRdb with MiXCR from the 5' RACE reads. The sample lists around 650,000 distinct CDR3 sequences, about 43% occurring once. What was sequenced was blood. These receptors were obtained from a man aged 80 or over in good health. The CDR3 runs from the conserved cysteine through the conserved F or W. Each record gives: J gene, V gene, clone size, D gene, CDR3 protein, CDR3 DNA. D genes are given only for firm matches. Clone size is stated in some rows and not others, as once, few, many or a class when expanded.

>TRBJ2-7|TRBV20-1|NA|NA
CSASVGRSYEQYF
TGCAGTGCCTCAGTTGGACGTTCCTACGAGCAGTACTTC
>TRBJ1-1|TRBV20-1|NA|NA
CSATRTGLNTEAFF
TGCAGTGCTACCCGAACAGGCCTGAACACTGAAGCTTTCTTT
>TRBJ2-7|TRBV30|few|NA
CAWSGRVANNEQYF
TGTGCCTGGAGTGGGAGGGTTGCAAACAATGAGCAGTACTTC
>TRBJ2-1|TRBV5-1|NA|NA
CASSSAGGGSYNERYF
TGCGCCAGCAGCTCCGCGGGTGGAGGATCCTACAATGAGCGGTACTTC
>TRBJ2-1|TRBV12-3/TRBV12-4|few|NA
CAGSLGSGANVDEQFF
TGTGCCGGCAGTTTAGGATCAGGGGCGAACGTGGATGAGCAGTTCTTC
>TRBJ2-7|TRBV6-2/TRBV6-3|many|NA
CAAGEQYF
TGTGCCGCCGGGGAGCAGTACTTC
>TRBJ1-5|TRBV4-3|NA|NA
CASSPGTGQSSNQPQHF
TGCGCCAGCAGCCCGGGTACAGGACAGAGTAGCAATCAGCCCCAGCATTTT
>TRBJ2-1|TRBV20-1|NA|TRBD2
CSADPASGVTYNEQFF
TGCAGTGCTGACCCCGCTAGCGGGGTAACCTACAATGAGCAGTTCTTC
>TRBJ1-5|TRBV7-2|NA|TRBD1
CASSPPGTGSFGNQPQHF
TGTGCCAGCTCCCCTCCGGGGACAGGGTCGTTCGGCAATCAGCCCCAGCATTTT
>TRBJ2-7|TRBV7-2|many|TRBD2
CASSPPGLAGGDSYEQYF
TGTGCCAGCAGTCCTCCGGGACTAGCGGGAGGGGATTCCTACGAGCAGTACTTC
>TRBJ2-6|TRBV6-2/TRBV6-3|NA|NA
CASTTGGTGANVLTF
TGTGCCAGCACTACCGGAGGAACTGGGGCCAACGTCCTGACTTTC
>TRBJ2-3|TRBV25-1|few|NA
CASNRGIDTQYF
TGTGCCAGCAACCGTGGGATCGATACGCAGTATTTT
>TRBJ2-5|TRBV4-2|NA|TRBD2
CASSRTWGGGETQYF
TGTGCCAGCAGCCGTACGTGGGGGGGAGGTGAGACCCAGTACTTC
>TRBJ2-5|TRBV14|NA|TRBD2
CASSQGGLAGGYQETQYF
TGTGCCAGCAGCCAAGGAGGCCTAGCGGGAGGTTATCAAGAGACCCAGTACTTC
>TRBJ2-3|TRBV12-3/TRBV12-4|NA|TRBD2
CASSLVFGASGSTDTQYF
TGTGCCAGCAGTTTAGTTTTCGGGGCTAGCGGGAGCACAGATACGCAGTATTTT
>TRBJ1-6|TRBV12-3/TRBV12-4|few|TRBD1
CASSTTGESPLHF
TGTGCCAGCAGTACAACAGGGGAGTCACCCCTCCACTTT
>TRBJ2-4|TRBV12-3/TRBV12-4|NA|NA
CASSLGGTTLAKNIQYF
TGTGCCAGCAGTTTGGGTGGAACAACCCTAGCCAAAAACATTCAGTACTTC
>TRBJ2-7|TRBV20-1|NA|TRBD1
CSARDGGQHYEQYF
TGCAGTGCTAGAGATGGGGGACAGCACTACGAGCAGTACTTC
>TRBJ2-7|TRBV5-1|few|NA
CASSLTGTASYEQYF
TGCGCCAGCAGTCTTACCGGGACGGCCTCCTACGAGCAGTACTTC
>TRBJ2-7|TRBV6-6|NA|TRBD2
CASRRERGSSYEQYF
TGTGCCAGCAGGCGCGAGCGGGGTAGCTCCTACGAGCAGTACTTC
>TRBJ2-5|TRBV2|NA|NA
CASKVTETQYF
TGTGCCAGCAAGGTAACGGAGACCCAGTACTTC
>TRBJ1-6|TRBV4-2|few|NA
CVSSQDPDYNSPLHF
TGTGTCAGCAGCCAAGATCCGGACTATAATTCACCCCTCCACTTT
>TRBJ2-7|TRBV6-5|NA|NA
CASSYSEATHYEQYF
TGTGCCAGCAGTTACTCCGAAGCCACACATTACGAGCAGTACTTC
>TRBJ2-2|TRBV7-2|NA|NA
CASSQWVNGELFF
TGTGCCAGCAGCCAATGGGTGAACGGGGAGCTGTTTTTT
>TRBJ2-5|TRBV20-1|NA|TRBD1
CSAGGQGSRETQYF
TGCAGTGCTGGGGGACAGGGTAGTAGAGAGACCCAGTACTTC
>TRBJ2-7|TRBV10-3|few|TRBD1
CAISFGTADEQYF
TGTGCCATCAGTTTCGGGACAGCCGACGAGCAGTACTTC
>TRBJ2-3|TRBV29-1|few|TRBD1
CSGEQGARGTDTQYF
TGCAGCGGGGAACAGGGGGCTCGGGGCACAGATACGCAGTATTTT
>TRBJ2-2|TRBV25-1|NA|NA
CASSGRFDGTGELFF
TGTGCCAGCAGTGGGAGGTTTGATGGGACCGGGGAGCTGTTTTTT
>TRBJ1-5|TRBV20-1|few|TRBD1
CSARGQGPSQPQHF
TGCAGTGCTAGAGGACAGGGTCCAAGCCAGCCCCAGCATTTT
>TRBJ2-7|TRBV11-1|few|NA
CASSLVQGFAYEQYF
TGTGCCAGCAGCTTGGTACAGGGTTTCGCCTACGAGCAGTACTTC
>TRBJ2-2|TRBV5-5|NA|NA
CASSLGLNTGELFF
TGTGCCAGCAGCTTGGGACTAAACACCGGGGAGCTGTTTTTT
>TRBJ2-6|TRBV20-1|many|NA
CSAPGEWGSGANVLTF
TGCAGTGCTCCTGGGGAGTGGGGCTCTGGGGCCAACGTCCTGACTTTC
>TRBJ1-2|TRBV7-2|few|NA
CASSWIGVNYGYTF
TGTGCCAGCAGCTGGATAGGGGTCAACTATGGCTACACCTTC
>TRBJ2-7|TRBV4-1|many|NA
CASSQATTMSGYEQYF
TGCGCCAGCAGCCAAGCTACCACTATGTCGGGGTACGAGCAGTACTTC
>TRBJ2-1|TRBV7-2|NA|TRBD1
CASSLAPGTGPNNEQFF
TGTGCCAGCAGCTTAGCGCCTGGGACAGGGCCCAACAATGAGCAGTTCTTC
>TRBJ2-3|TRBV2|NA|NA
CALGGRGATSDADTQYF
TGTGCCCTGGGGGGACGGGGGGCTACTAGCGACGCAGATACGCAGTATTTT
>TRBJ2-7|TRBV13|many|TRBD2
CASSPQERGASYEQYF
TGTGCCAGCAGCCCCCAGGAGCGGGGGGCCTCCTACGAGCAGTACTTC
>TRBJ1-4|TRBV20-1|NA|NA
CSASSGPGRATNEKLFF
TGCAGTGCTAGTAGCGGTCCAGGGCGTGCAACTAATGAAAAACTGTTTTTT
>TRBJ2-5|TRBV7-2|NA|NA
CASSQGWNQETQYF
TGTGCCAGCAGCCAGGGGTGGAACCAAGAGACCCAGTACTTC
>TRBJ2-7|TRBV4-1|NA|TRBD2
CASSQSSGRAGSRPEQYF
TGCGCCAGCAGCCAAAGTAGCGGGAGGGCCGGCTCCCGTCCCGAGCAGTACTTC
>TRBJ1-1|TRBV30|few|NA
CAWKRGGQSTEAFF
TGTGCCTGGAAACGAGGGGGTCAGAGCACTGAAGCTTTCTTT
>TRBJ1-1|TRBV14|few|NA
CASSQDWAKAFF
TGTGCCAGCAGCCAAGATTGGGCAAAAGCTTTCTTT
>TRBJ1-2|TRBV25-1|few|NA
CASSGGSYGYTF
TGTGCCAGCAGTGGGGGAAGCTATGGCTACACCTTC
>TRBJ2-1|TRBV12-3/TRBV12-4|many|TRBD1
CASGSDRGPGQFF
TGTGCCAGCGGTTCGGACAGGGGACCGGGGCAGTTCTTC
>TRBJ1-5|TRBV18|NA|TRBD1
CASSPVTGIGQPQHF
TGTGCCAGCTCACCGGTGACAGGGATTGGGCAGCCCCAGCATTTT
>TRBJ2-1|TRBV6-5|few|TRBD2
CASSYLGSGSWFNEQFF
TGTGCCAGCAGTTACTTAGGGAGCGGGAGTTGGTTTAATGAGCAGTTCTTC
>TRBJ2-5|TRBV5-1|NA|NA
CASSPEAGRETQYF
TGCGCCAGCAGCCCGGAGGCAGGGAGAGAGACCCAGTACTTC
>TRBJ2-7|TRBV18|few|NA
CASSPRQYEQYF
TGTGCCAGCTCACCTCGACAGTACGAGCAGTACTTC
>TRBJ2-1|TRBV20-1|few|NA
CSARSGGGAYNEQFF
TGCAGTGCTAGATCGGGCGGCGGGGCCTACAATGAGCAGTTCTTC
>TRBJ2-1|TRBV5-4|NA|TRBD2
CASSPGLAVMNEQFF
TGTGCCAGCAGCCCGGGACTAGCAGTGATGAATGAGCAGTTCTTC
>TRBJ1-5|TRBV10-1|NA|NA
CARLMAPSNNQPQHF
TGCGCCAGGTTGATGGCCCCAAGTAACAATCAGCCCCAGCATTTT
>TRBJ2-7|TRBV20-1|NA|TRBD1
CSARDGRDRTYEQYF
TGCAGTGCTAGAGACGGCCGGGACAGAACCTACGAGCAGTACTTC
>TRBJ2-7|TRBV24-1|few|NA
CATSDSGRGTRPREQYF
TGTGCCACCAGTGATTCTGGCCGGGGAACTAGGCCCCGCGAGCAGTACTTC
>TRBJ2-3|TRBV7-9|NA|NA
CASSNTGSTDTQYF
TGTGCCAGCAGCAATACAGGGAGCACAGATACGCAGTATTTT